Below, 2 T cell receptor beta chains from the same sample are listed, as sequenced in a study of shared clonotypes between healthy human individuals. Naive CD8 cells, CD45RO-negative and positively selected for CCR7, excluded terminally differentiated effector memory CD45RA+ cells. Assay: immunoSEQ multiplex PCR; the TCRdb copy retains only in-frame clones and omits some. The table lists 1.5 million to 2.5 million clones, just under 95% of them singletons. The sequenced material came from naive CD8+ T cells sorted from blood. The receptors shown here come from a man younger than 35 in good health.

The CDR3 nucleotides are TGTGCCAGCAGCGGGGGTGCCGCCTCCTACAATGAGCAGTTCTTC. Translating it yields CASSGGAASYNEQFF. The J gene is TRBJ2-1, the V gene TRBV7-9, with D possibly being TRBD1 or TRBD2 (5 bases each). The length of the CDR3 is 15 residues. Between the trimmed V and J ends, which lost 5 bases and 0 bases, there was a span of 11 bases. Germline assignment: CDR1 SEHNR and CDR2 FQNEAQ (reference sequence).

Concerning this clone itself: This sample also contains other DNA sequences that code for the same CDR3. The chain links TRBV6-1 to TRBJ2-7, with D perhaps TRBD1 or TRBD2 (5 bases each). The V end was cut by 2 bases, the J end by 0 bases, with 8 bases between. CDR1 and CDR2 (germline): MNHNS, SASEGT. This CDR3 is 14 amino acids long. CDR3 amino acids: CASSEWGSSYEQYF. The CDR3, as DNA: TGTGCCAGCAGTGAATGGGGGAGCTCCTACGAGCAGTACTTC.